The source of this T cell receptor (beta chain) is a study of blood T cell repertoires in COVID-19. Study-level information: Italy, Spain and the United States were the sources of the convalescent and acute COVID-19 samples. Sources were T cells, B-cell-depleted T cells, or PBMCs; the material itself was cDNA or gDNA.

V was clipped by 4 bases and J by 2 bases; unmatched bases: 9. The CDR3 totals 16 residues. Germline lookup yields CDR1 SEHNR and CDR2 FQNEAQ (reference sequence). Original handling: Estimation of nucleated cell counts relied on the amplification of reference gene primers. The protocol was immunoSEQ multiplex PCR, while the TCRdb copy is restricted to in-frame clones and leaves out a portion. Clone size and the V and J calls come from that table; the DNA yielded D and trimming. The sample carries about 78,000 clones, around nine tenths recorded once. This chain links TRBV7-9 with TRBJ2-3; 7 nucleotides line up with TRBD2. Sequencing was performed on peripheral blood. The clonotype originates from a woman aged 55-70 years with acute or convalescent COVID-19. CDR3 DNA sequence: TGTGCCAGCAGCTCCGGACTAGACGGTCTCACAGATACGCAGTATTTT. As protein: CASSSGLDGLTDTQYF.